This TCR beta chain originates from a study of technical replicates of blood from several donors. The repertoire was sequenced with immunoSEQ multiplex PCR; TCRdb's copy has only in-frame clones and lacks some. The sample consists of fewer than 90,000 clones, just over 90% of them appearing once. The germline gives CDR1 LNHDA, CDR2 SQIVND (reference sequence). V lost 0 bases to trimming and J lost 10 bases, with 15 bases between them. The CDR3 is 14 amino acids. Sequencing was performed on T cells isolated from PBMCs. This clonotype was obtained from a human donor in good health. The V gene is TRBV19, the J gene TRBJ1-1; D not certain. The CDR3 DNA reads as TGTGCCAGTAGTATAGATGGGCGAGCCGTGCCAGCTTTCTTT. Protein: CASSIDGRAVPAFF.